This entry lists 2 T cell receptor beta chains sequenced from one sample in a study of CDR3 diversity in severe acne. Using its own MiXCR run on the PCR reads, TCRdb lists one record per CDR3 protein. The sample has roughly 100,000 distinct CDR3 sequences; roughly half are singletons. The source material was blood. The receptors come from a male donor with acne.

This clonotype was observed many times. The chain couples TRBV2 to TRBJ2-5; D is perhaps TRBD2 (5 bases). V lost 2 bases to trimming and J lost 1 base, with 8 bases between them. The CDR3 is 14 amino acids. Germline CDR1 is SNHLY and CDR2 is FYNNEI. The CDR3 bases are TGTGCCAGCAGTGAACTAGCAGTCCAAGAGACCCAGTACTTC. This encodes CASSELAVQETQYF.

This clonotype was counted at least ten times. The CDR3 protein is CASSVGTANNEQFF. The CDR3 nucleotides are TGTGCCAGCAGCGTGGGGACTGCCAACAATGAGCAGTTCTTC. The V call is TRBV9, the J call TRBJ2-1; D perhaps matches TRBD2 (6 bases). The V gene's germline CDR1 is SGDLS and CDR2 YYNGEE. CDR3 length: 14 residues. V lost 2 bases and J lost 5, with 11 bases in between.